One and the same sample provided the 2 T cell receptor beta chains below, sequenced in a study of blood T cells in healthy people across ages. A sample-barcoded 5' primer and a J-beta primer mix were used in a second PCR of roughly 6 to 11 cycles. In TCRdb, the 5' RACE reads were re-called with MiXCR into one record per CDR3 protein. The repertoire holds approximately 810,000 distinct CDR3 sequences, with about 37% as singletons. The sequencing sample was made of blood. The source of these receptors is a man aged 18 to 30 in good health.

The CDR3 reads CASSPPSGVETQYF. CDR3 nucleotides: TGTGCCAGCTCACCACCATCAGGGGTAGAGACCCAGTACTTC. The V gene is TRBV18, the J gene TRBJ2-5, with a tentative D call TRBD1 (6 bases). Germline values: CDR1 KGHSH, CDR2 LQKENI. This CDR3 has 14 residues. Trimming left V 0 bases short and J 4 bases short, with 9 bases between.

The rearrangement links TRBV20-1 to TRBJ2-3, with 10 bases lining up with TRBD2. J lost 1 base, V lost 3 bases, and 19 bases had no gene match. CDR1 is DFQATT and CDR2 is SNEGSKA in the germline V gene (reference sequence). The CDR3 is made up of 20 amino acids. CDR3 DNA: TGCAGTGCTAGGGGATTCGGCCTAGCGGGGGCAATATTTGGCACAGATACGCAGTATTTT. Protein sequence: CSARGFGLAGAIFGTDTQYF.